This T cell receptor (beta chain) was observed in a study of graft-versus-host responses after intestinal transplantation. The overall study: Transplantation in recipients was multivisceral, liver-intestinal, or isolated intestinal. All of the recipients had induction that used anti-thymocyte globulin, then tacrolimus and steroids for about 3 years.

With V trimmed by 6 bases and J by 0 bases, 6 bases remained unmatched. Germline V lookup: CDR1 MNHNY, CDR2 SVGAGI (reference sequence). The CDR3 runs to 16 residues. Broader study findings: Early after transplant, HvG clones declined as circulating GvH clones peaked.

On this clone itself: Its antigen is undetermined.

Produced via immunoSEQ multiplex PCR; TCRdb's table is partial and in-frame only. The sample includes about 130,000 clones, roughly nine tenths of them seen just once. This TCR derives from a human donor who received an intestinal transplant. The input for sequencing was unstimulated CD4+ T cells sorted from spleen or lymph node cells, taken before intestinal transplant. This chain connects TRBV6-6 to TRBJ2-1, with 9 nucleotides matching TRBD2. In DNA, the CDR3 is TGTGCCAGCAGCGAGCGGGGGGAAAGCTCCTACAATGAGCAGTTCTTC. It is translated as CASSERGESSYNEQFF.